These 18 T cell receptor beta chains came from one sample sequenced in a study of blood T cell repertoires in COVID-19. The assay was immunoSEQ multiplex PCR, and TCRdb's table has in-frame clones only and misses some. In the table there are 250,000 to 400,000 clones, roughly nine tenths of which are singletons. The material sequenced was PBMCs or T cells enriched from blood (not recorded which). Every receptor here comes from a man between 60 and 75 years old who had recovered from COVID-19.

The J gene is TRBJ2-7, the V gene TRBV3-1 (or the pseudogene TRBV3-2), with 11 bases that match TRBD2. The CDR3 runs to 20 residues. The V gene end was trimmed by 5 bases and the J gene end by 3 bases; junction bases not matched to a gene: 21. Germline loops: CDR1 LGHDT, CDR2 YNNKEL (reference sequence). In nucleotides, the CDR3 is TGTGCCAGCAGCGACCTCCCGCAAGGGGGGGCTAGCGGGAGGCACTACGAGCAGTACTTC. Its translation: CASSDLPQGGASGRHYEQYF.

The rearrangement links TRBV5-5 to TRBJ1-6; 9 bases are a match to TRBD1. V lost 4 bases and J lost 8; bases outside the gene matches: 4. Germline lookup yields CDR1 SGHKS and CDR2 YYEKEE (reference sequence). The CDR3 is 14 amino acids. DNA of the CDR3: TGTGCCAGCAGCCGGGGGGACAGGGATTCACCCCTCCACTTT. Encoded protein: CASSRGDRDSPLHF. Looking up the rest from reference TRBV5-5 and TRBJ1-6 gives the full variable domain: DAGVTQSPTHLIKTRGQQVTLRCSPISGHKSVSWYQQVLGQGPQFIFQYYEKEERGRGNFPDRFSARQFPNYSSELNVNALLLGDSALYLCASSRGDRDSPLHFGNGTRLTVT.

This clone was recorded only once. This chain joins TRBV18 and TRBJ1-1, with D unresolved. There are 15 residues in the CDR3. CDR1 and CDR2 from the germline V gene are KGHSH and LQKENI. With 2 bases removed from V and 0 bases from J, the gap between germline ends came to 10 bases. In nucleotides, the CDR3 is TGTGCCAGCTCACCAAGTACAGTAATGAACACTGAAGCTTTCTTT. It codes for CASSPSTVMNTEAFF.

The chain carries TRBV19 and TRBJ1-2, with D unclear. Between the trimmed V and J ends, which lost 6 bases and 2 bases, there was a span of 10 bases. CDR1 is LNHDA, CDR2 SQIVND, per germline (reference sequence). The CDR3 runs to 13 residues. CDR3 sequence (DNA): TGTGCCAGTAGCCGAAACTGGAACTATGGCTACACCTTC. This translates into CASSRNWNYGYTF.

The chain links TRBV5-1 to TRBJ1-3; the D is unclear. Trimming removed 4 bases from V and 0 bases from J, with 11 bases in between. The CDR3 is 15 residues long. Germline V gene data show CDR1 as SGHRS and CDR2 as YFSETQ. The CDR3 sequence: CASSTGENSGNTIYF. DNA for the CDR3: TGCGCCAGCAGCACCGGGGAGAACTCTGGAAACACCATATATTTT.

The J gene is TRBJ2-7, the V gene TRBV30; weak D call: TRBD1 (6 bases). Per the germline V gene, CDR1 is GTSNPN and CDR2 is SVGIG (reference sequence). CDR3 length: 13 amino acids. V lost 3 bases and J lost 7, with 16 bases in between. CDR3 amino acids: CAWSTGLGWEQYF. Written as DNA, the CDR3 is TGTGCCTGGAGCACAGGGTTGGGTTGGGAGCAGTACTTC.

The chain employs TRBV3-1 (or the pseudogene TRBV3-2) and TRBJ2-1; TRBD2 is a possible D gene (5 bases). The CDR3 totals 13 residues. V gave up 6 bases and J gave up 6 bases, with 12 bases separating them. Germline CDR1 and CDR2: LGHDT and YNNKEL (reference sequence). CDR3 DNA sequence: TGTGCCAGCAGACCTACTAGATCCAATGAGCAGTTCTTC. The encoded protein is CASRPTRSNEQFF.

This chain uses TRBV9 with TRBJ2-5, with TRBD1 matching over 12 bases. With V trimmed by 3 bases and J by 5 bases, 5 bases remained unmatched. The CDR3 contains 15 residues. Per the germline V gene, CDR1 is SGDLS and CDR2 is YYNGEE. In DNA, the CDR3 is TGTGCCAGCAGCGCGGGACAGGGGGCTGAGGAGACCCAGTACTTC. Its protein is CASSAGQGAEETQYF. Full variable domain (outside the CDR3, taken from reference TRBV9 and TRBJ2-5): DSGVTQTPKHLITATGQRVTLRCSPRSGDLSVYWYQQSLDQGLQFLIQYYNGEERAKGNILERFSAQQFPDLHSELNLSSLELGDSALYFCASSAGQGAEETQYFGPGTRLLVL.

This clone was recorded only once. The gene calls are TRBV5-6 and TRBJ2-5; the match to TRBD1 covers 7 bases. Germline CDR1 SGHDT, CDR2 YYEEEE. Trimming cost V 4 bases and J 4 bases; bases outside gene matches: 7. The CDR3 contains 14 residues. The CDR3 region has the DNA TGTGCCAGCAGCCACAGGGGAAGAGGAGAGACCCAGTACTTC. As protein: CASSHRGRGETQYF.

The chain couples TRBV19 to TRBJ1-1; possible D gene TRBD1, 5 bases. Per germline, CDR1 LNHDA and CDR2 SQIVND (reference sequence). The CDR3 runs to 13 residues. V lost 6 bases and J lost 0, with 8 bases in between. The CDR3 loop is CASSAGVNTEAFF. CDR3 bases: TGTGCCAGTAGCGCGGGGGTGAACACTGAAGCTTTCTTT.

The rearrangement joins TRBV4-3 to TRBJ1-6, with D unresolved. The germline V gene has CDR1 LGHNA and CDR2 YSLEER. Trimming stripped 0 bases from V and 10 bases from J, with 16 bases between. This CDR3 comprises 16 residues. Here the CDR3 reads CASSQDRSFRGSPLHF. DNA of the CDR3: TGCGCCAGCAGCCAAGACCGGAGCTTTAGAGGCTCACCCCTCCACTTT.

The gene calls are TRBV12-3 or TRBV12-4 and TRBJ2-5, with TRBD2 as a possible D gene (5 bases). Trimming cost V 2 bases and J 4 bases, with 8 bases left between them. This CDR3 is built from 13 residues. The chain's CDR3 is CASSLKRRETQYF. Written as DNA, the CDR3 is TGTGCCAGCAGTTTAAAGCGGAGAGAGACCCAGTACTTC.

The DNA for the CDR3 is TGCGCCAGCAGCCAAGATATCACCCCAGGGGCTAGCAATCAGCCCCAGCATTTT. This codes for CASSQDITPGASNQPQHF. V and J are TRBV4-1 and TRBJ1-5; possible D gene TRBD1, 6 bases. V gave up 0 bases and J gave up 0 bases, with 15 bases separating them. CDR1 MGHRA and CDR2 YSYEKL come from the germline V gene. The CDR3 spans 18 residues.

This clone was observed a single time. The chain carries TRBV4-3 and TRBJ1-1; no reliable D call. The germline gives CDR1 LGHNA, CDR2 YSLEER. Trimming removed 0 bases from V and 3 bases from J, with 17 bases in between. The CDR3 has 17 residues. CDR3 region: CASSQDRLLRPDTEAFF. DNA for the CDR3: TGCGCCAGCAGCCAAGATCGCCTACTACGGCCAGACACTGAAGCTTTCTTT.

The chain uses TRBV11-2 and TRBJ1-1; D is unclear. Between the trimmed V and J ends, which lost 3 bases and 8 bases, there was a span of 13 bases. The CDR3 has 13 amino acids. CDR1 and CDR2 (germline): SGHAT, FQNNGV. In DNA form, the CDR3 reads TGTGCCAGCAGCTTCGTCGGACTGCCCGAAGCTTTCTTT. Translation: CASSFVGLPEAFF.

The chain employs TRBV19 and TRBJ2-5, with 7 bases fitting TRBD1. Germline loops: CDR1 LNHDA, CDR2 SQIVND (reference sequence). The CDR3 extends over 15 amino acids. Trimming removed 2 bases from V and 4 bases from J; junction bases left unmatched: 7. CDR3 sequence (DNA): TGTGCCAGTAGTATAACAGGGGTAGGTGCAGAGACCCAGTACTTC. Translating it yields CASSITGVGAETQYF. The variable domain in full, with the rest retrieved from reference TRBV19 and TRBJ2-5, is DGGITQSPKYLFRKEGQNVTLSCEQNLNHDAMYWYRQDPGQGLRLIYYSQIVNDFQKGDIAEGYSVSREKKESFPLTVTSAQKNPTAFYLCASSITGVGAETQYFGPGTRLLVL.

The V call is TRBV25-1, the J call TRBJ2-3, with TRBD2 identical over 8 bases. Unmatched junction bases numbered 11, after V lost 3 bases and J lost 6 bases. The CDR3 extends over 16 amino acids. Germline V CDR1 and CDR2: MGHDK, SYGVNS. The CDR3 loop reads CASSDRRTSIEDTQYF. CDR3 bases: TGTGCCAGCAGTGATAGGCGGACTAGCATCGAGGATACGCAGTATTTT.

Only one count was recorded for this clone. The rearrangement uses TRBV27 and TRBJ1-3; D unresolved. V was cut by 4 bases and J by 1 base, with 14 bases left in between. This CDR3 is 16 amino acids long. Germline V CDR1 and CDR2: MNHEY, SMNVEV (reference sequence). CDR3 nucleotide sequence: TGTGCCAGCAGTTCGCGCCCGGGGAGTTCTGGAAACACCATATATTTT. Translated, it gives CASSSRPGSSGNTIYF.